The 24 T cell receptor beta chains listed next were all sequenced from one sample in a study of blood T cell repertoires in COVID-19. The repertoire was sequenced with immunoSEQ multiplex PCR; TCRdb's copy has only in-frame clones and lacks some. The sample carries 200,000 to 250,000 clones, approximately 80% recorded once. The material sequenced was peripheral blood. These receptors came from a woman of 80 years or more with active or convalescent COVID-19.

The rearrangement joins TRBV3-1 (or the pseudogene TRBV3-2) to TRBJ2-5; D is unclear. The V and J ends lost 3 bases and 8 bases respectively, with 4 bases between them. The CDR3 extends over 10 amino acids. The V gene's germline CDR1 is LGHDT and CDR2 YNNKEL (reference sequence). Here the CDR3 reads CASSHLTQYF. The CDR3 DNA sequence: TGTGCCAGCAGCCATCTAACCCAGTACTTC.

The chain combines TRBV5-8 with TRBJ1-1; D is perhaps TRBD1 (6 bases). This CDR3 is 14 amino acids long. The ends were cut back, 2 bases at V and 7 bases at J, with 15 bases in the middle. Looked up from germline, CDR1 is SGHTS and CDR2 is YDEGEE. The CDR3 spells CASSFSEDSYEAFF. The CDR3 DNA sequence: TGTGCCAGCAGCTTTTCTGAGGACAGCTATGAAGCTTTCTTT.

This clone was seen a handful of times. This sequence joins TRBV7-3 and TRBJ2-1; D is perhaps TRBD2 (5 bases). The germline V and J ends were trimmed by 3 bases and 9 bases, with 9 bases remaining between them. The CDR3 covers 12 residues. Looked up from germline, CDR1 is SGHTA and CDR2 is FQGTGA. CDR3 residues: CASSLVGGEQFF. The CDR3 DNA reads TGTGCCAGCAGCTTGGTAGGAGGTGAGCAGTTCTTC.

The chain has TRBV11-3 and TRBJ2-3; 8 nucleotides agree with TRBD1. V lost 5 bases, J lost 0 bases, and 7 bases stayed unmatched. The CDR3 runs to 16 residues. Per germline, CDR1 SGHNT and CDR2 YENEEA. The CDR3 DNA reads TGTGCCAGCAGCCGCTCTCAGGGGGCAAGCACAGATACGCAGTATTTT. This codes for CASSRSQGASTDTQYF.

The chain employs TRBV5-5 and TRBJ2-5, with 9 positions matching TRBD2. The CDR3 totals 16 residues. CDR1 and CDR2 (germline): SGHKS, YYEKEE (reference sequence). The J segment lost 2 bases and the V segment lost 4 bases, leaving 9 bases of the junction unmatched. In nucleotides, the CDR3 is TGTGCCAGCAGCCGCCGGACTAGCGAAATACAAGAGACCCAGTACTTC. Protein sequence: CASSRRTSEIQETQYF.

The chain carries TRBV11-2 and TRBJ2-7; 9 nucleotides align to TRBD1. Unmatched junction bases numbered 3, after V lost 0 bases and J lost 3 bases. The germline gives CDR1 SGHAT, CDR2 FQNNGV. CDR3 length: 15 amino acids. DNA for the CDR3: TGTGCCAGCAGCTTAGAGGGGACAGGGAACTACGAGCAGTACTTC. It yields the protein CASSLEGTGNYEQYF.

This chain links TRBV7-7 with TRBJ2-5; perhaps TRBD1 as D (6 bases). Germline CDR1 SSHAT, CDR2 FNYEAQ (reference sequence). V dropped 1 base and J dropped 0 bases, with 9 bases sitting between them. This CDR3 has 15 residues. CDR3 residues: CASSLDGQYQETQYF. The CDR3 DNA reads as TGTGCCAGCAGCTTAGACGGACAGTACCAAGAGACCCAGTACTTC. Full variable domain (remainder filled in from reference TRBV7-7 and TRBJ2-5): GAGVSQSPRYKVTKRGQDVTLRCDPISSHATLYWYQQALGQGPEFLTYFNYEAQPDKSGLPSDRFSAERPEGSISTLTIQRTEQRDSAMYRCASSLDGQYQETQYFGPGTRLLVL.

V and J are TRBV5-4 and TRBJ2-2; 7 nucleotides agree with TRBD2. The CDR3 spans 14 residues. Unmatched junction bases numbered 3, after V lost 4 bases and J lost 3 bases. Per the germline V gene, CDR1 is SGHNT and CDR2 is YYREEE (reference sequence). The CDR3 nucleotides read TGTGCCAGCAGCGTAGCGGGTCACACCGGGGAGCTGTTTTTT. As protein: CASSVAGHTGELFF. Looking up the rest from reference TRBV5-4 and TRBJ2-2 gives the full variable domain: ETGVTQSPTHLIKTRGQQVTLRCSSQSGHNTVSWYQQALGQGPQFIFQYYREEENGRGNFPPRFSGLQFPNYSSELNVNALELDDSALYLCASSVAGHTGELFFGEGSRLTVL.

The chain carries TRBV18 and TRBJ2-1; D is ambiguous. Germline lookup yields CDR1 KGHSH and CDR2 LQKENI. V was trimmed by 4 bases and J by 6 bases, leaving 7 bases between them. The CDR3 contains 12 residues. The CDR3 DNA reads TGTGCCAGCTCACGAGGTTCCAATGAGCAGTTCTTC. Translated, it gives CASSRGSNEQFF.

The chain joins TRBV7-2 to TRBJ1-5; D call uncertain. CDR3 length: 17 amino acids. Trimming took off 4 bases at V and 6 bases at J, with 22 bases between the two ends. Germline CDR1 SGHTA, CDR2 FQGNSA. The CDR3 nucleotides read TGTGCCAGCAGCTCGCGGGAGGGAGGGAATGTTGGTCAGCCCCAGCATTTT. Translation: CASSSREGGNVGQPQHF.

The J gene is TRBJ2-1, the V gene TRBV25-1, with D tentatively TRBD1 (6 bases). V lost 6 bases and J 7 bases, leaving 13 bases between the germline ends. Germline V gene lookup returns CDR1 MGHDK and CDR2 SYGVNS. The CDR3 sequence is 13 residues long. The CDR3 protein is CASSGRGINEQFF. Here the CDR3 DNA reads TGTGCCAGCAGCGGCAGGGGAATTAATGAGCAGTTCTTC. Using reference TRBV25-1 and TRBJ2-1 for the parts outside the CDR3, the full variable domain is EADIYQTPRYLVIGTGKKITLECSQTMGHDKMYWYQQDPGMELHLIHYSYGVNSTEKGDLSSESTVSRIRTEHFPLTLESARPSHTSQYLCASSGRGINEQFFGPGTRLTVL.

This clone is a singleton in its sample. The chain recombines TRBV10-3 with TRBJ1-2, with 7 bases that match TRBD1. This CDR3 has 13 residues. Germline V lookup: CDR1 ENHRY, CDR2 SYGVKD. The trim removed 2 bases at V and 3 bases at J, leaving 0 bases unmatched. This CDR3 is CAISEGTDYGYTF. CDR3 DNA sequence: TGTGCCATCAGTGAGGGGACAGACTATGGCTACACCTTC.

The rearrangement joins TRBV7-2 to TRBJ2-3; possible D gene TRBD1, 6 bases. V was cut by 6 bases and J by 3 bases, with 13 bases left in between. The germline gives CDR1 SGHTA, CDR2 FQGNSA. CDR3 length equals 14 residues. CDR3 DNA sequence: TGTGCCAGCAGAAACAGGGTTGGTACAGATACGCAGTATTTT. This translates into CASRNRVGTDTQYF. Drawing the rest from reference TRBV7-2 and TRBJ2-3, the complete variable domain is GAGVSQSPSNKVTEKGKDVELRCDPISGHTALYWYRQSLGQGLEFLIYFQGNSAPDKSGLPSDRFSAERTGGSVSTLTIQRTQQEDSAVYLCASRNRVGTDTQYFGPGTRLTVL.

The J gene is TRBJ2-1, the V gene TRBV5-1; TRBD2 matches 8 bases. V shed 4 bases, J shed 0 bases, and the junction held 9 bases outside the gene matches. CDR3 size: 17 residues. CDR1 and CDR2 from the germline V gene are SGHRS and YFSETQ. CDR3 bases: TGCGCCAGCAGCCAGTCCAGCGGGGGAACCTCCTACAATGAGCAGTTCTTC. This encodes CASSQSSGGTSYNEQFF.

This clone showed up just once. The chain couples TRBV5-4 to TRBJ1-1; D is undetermined. Per germline, CDR1 SGHNT and CDR2 YYREEE (reference sequence). CDR3 length: 14 residues. The V end was cut by 4 bases, the J end by 5 bases, with 15 bases between. In DNA, the CDR3 is TGTGCCAGCAGCCGGACCACGGCGGGTACTGAAGCTTTCTTT. The encoded protein is CASSRTTAGTEAFF.

The chain couples TRBV5-1 to TRBJ2-7, with D possibly being TRBD2 (7 bases). Germline V CDR1 and CDR2: SGHRS, YFSETQ. Trimming pared 4 bases from V and 7 bases from J, leaving 18 bases between. This CDR3 is 14 amino acids long. The CDR3 reads CASSRAGTNAEQYF. The CDR3 DNA reads as TGCGCCAGCAGCCGAGCGGGGACAAACGCGGAGCAGTACTTC.

V is TRBV7-9 and J is TRBJ1-1, with TRBD1 identical over 7 bases. The CDR3 has 15 amino acids. J was trimmed by 0 bases and V by 5 bases; bases with no gene match: 6. From germline, CDR1 is SEHNR and CDR2 FQNEAQ (reference sequence). The CDR3 DNA is TGTGCCAGCAGCCCCCGACAGGGATTGAACACTGAAGCTTTCTTT. It codes for CASSPRQGLNTEAFF.

The rearrangement uses TRBV6-5 and TRBJ2-5; tentative D call: TRBD2 (6 bases). In germline, CDR1 is MNHEY, CDR2 SVGAGI. The CDR3 length is 16 residues. V gave up 0 bases and J gave up 5 bases, with 16 bases separating them. This CDR3 is CASSYSSGSGGETQYF. The CDR3 DNA reads as TGTGCCAGCAGTTACTCATCGGGATCCGGGGGTGAGACCCAGTACTTC.

This chain uses TRBV5-1 with TRBJ2-5; tentatively, D is TRBD1 (6 bases). From germline, CDR1 is SGHRS and CDR2 YFSETQ. The CDR3 covers 14 residues. Trimming shortened V by 4 bases and J by 1 base, and 11 bases separated the two germline ends. CDR3 bases: TGCGCCAGCAGCCCGGACAGAATCCAAGAGACCCAGTACTTC. It is translated as CASSPDRIQETQYF.

The chain carries TRBV4-3 and TRBJ2-7, with 9 bases aligning to TRBD2. CDR1 and CDR2 (germline): LGHNA, YSLEER. CDR3 length: 16 amino acids. Unmatched junction bases numbered 8, after V lost 3 bases and J lost 2 bases. Here the CDR3 reads CASSQGLGGGAYEQYF. CDR3 bases: TGCGCCAGCAGCCAGGGCCTGGGCGGGGGGGCCTACGAGCAGTACTTC.

V and J are TRBV27 and TRBJ2-1; 8 nucleotides line up with TRBD2. The CDR3 consists of 15 residues. V was clipped by 2 bases and J by 4 bases; unmatched bases: 4. Per germline, CDR1 MNHEY and CDR2 SMNVEV (reference sequence). In nucleotides, the CDR3 is TGTGCCAGCAGTTTAGCGGGGGGTCGATACAATGAGCAGTTCTTC. Its translation: CASSLAGGRYNEQFF.

V usage is TRBV20-1 and J usage is TRBJ2-5, with D maybe TRBD2 (5 bases). Germline values: CDR1 DFQATT, CDR2 SNEGSKA (reference sequence). The CDR3 is 13 amino acids. Between the trimmed V and J ends, which lost 3 bases and 5 bases, there was a span of 13 bases. The CDR3 DNA follows: TGCAGTGCTAGTGGACTCTCGGTCGAGACCCAGTACTTC. Protein: CSASGLSVETQYF.

This clone has more than one count but fewer than ten. The chain has TRBV3-1 (or the pseudogene TRBV3-2) and TRBJ2-1; 8 bases are a match to TRBD2. The CDR3 length is 17 residues. CDR1 and CDR2 from the germline V gene are LGHDT and YNNKEL (reference sequence). With 2 bases clipped from V and 6 bases from J, the junction kept 12 bases outside the gene matches. DNA for the CDR3: TGTGCCAGCAGCCAACCAAAACCCGGGACTAGTCCCAATGAGCAGTTCTTC. It yields the protein CASSQPKPGTSPNEQFF.

The rearrangement joins TRBV4-2 to TRBJ2-1; TRBD2 matches 16 bases. V lost 4 bases to trimming and J lost 7 bases; unmatched junction nucleotides: 7. This CDR3 comprises 17 residues. CDR1 LGHNA and CDR2 YNFKEQ come from the germline V gene. The CDR3 nucleotides read TGTGCCAGCAGCCCCGGGACTAGCGGGGGGGGGCGGAATGAGCAGTTCTTC. This translates into CASSPGTSGGGRNEQFF.